The T cell receptor (beta chain) described here comes from a study of graft-versus-host responses after intestinal transplantation. The CDR3 has 14 residues. The germline CDR1 and CDR2 sequences are LNHNV and YYDKDF (reference sequence). The germline V and J ends were trimmed by 5 bases and 6 bases, with 13 bases remaining between them. The assay was immunoSEQ multiplex PCR, and TCRdb's table has in-frame clones only and misses some. The top ten clones hold 1% to 1.5% of a sample with over 100,000 clones, 85% to 95% of them seen once. A note on this clone: What it binds is unknown.

The TCR was taken from a human donor who was the organ donor for an intestinal transplant. This chain joins TRBV15 and TRBJ2-2, with D possibly TRBD2 on 6 matching bases. The sequencing here drew on unstimulated CD8+ T cells sorted from spleen or lymph node cells, taken before transplant. As DNA, the CDR3 is TGTGCCACCAGCCAGACTAGTTTTTCCGGGGAGCTGTTTTTT. Translated, it gives CATSQTSFSGELFF.